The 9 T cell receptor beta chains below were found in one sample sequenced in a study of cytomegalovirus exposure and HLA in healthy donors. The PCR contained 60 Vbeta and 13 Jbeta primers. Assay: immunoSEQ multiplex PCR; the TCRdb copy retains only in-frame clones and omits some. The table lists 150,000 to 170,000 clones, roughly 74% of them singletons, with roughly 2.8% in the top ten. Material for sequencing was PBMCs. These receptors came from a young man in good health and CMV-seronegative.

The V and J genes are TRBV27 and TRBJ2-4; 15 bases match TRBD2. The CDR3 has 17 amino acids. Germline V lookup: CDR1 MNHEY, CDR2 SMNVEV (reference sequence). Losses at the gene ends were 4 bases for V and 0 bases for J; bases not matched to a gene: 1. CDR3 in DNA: TGTGCCAGCAGTTGGACTAGCGGGGGGGGAGCCAAAAACATTCAGTACTTC. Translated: CASSWTSGGGAKNIQYF.

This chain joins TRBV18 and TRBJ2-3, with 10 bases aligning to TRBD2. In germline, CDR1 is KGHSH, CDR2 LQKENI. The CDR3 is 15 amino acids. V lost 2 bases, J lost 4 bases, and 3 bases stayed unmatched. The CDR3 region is CASSPELAGPDTQYF. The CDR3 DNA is TGTGCCAGCTCACCAGAACTAGCGGGGCCAGATACGCAGTATTTT.

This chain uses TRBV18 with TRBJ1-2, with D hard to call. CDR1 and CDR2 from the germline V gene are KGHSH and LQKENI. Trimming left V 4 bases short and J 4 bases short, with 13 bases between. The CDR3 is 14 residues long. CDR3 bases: TGTGCCAGCTCACGCGGGGAGGGCCTCTATGGCTACACCTTC. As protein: CASSRGEGLYGYTF.

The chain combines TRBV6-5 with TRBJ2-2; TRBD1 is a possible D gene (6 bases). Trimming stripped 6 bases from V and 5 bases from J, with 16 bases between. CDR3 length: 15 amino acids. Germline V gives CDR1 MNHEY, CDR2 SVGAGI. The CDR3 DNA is TGTGCCAGCAGAAATGGGGGCCGTCGGACCGGGGAGCTGTTTTTT. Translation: CASRNGGRRTGELFF.

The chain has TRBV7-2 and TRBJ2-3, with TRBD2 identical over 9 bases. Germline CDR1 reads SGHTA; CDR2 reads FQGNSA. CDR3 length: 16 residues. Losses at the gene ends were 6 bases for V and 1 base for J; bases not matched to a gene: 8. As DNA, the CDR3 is TGTGCCAGCAGGAATGTAGCGGGGGTTGGCACAGATACGCAGTATTTT. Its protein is CASRNVAGVGTDTQYF.

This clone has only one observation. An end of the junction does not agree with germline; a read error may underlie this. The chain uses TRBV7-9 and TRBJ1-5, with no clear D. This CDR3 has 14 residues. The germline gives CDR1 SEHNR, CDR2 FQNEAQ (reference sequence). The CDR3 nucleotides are TGTTCCAGCAGCTTACTCTATAGCAATCAGCCCCAGCATTTT. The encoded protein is CSSSLLYSNQPQHF.

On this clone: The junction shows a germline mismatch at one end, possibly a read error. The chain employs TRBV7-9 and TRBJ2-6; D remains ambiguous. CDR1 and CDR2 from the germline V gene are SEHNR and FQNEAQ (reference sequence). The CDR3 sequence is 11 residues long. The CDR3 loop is CASSQSNGLTF. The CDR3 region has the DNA TGTGCCAGCAGCCAATCCAACGGCCTGACTTTC.

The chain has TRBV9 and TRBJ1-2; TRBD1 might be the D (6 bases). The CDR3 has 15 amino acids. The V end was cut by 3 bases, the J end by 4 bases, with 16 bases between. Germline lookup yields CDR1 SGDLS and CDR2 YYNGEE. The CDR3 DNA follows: TGTGCCAGCAGCGAGGGGACATCGGGGCCCTATGGCTACACCTTC. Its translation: CASSEGTSGPYGYTF.

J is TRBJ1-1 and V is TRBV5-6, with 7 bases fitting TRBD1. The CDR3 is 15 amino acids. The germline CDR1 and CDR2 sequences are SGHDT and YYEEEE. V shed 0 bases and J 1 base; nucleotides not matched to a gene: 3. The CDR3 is CASSLGAGGNTEAFF. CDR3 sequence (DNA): TGTGCCAGCAGCTTGGGGGCAGGGGGGAACACTGAAGCTTTCTTT.